The subject of this entry is one T cell receptor (beta chain). It has no known antigen specificity. Base-call qualities are not available, and no considerably larger clone is one nucleotide away. For the CD8 naive samples, CD45RO-negative cells were positively selected for CCR7, yielding a CD45RA+CCR7+ population from which TemRA cells were excluded. The donors were healthy, HIV-negative adults who had no recently reported acute infections or vaccinations. Only Caucasian adults living in Nashville, Tennessee, USA were represented among the donors. Blood was collected by leukapheresis, and PBMCs were isolated by Ficoll-Histopaque density gradient centrifugation and then cryopreserved in liquid nitrogen vapor phase. Analytical flow cytometry was used to check the purity and quantity of every magnetically sorted T cell population. Genomic DNA was isolated from each sorted fraction and quantified by UV absorbance on a Nanodrop 2000c.

The sample is drawn from a study of shared clonotypes between healthy human individuals (dated by TCRdb to about 2020). Regarding the research as a whole: Three men and two women, aged 18 to 49 years, made up the cohort. For each donor, CD4 naive and CD4 memory were each given three plates, CD8 naive was given two plates, and CD8 memory was given one plate. To estimate repertoire size and how much clonotypes are shared between individuals, the study performed deep sequencing of blood TCR repertoires from a few healthy adults. Different laboratories and diverse techniques were used to prepare libraries and sequence TCR repertoires, to increase sequencing depth and limit assay-specific biases. Leukapheresis yielded between about 0.9 and 8.9 billion PBMCs per donor.

Using the deep immunoSEQ assay, TCR CDR3 regions were amplified from genomic DNA by multiplex PCR. Genomic DNA extracted from each cell subset was distributed evenly over all wells of several immunoSEQ 96-well plates, and each plate served as one replicate. For sorted subsets, each replicate PCR was loaded with 200 to 250 ng genomic DNA, equivalent to some 27,000 T cell genomes. Purified libraries were measured with a Qubit 3.0 fluorometer, size-checked on a Bioanalyzer 2100, and measured again with the KAPA Library Quantification kit. Every immunoSEQ 96-well plate was sequenced on a dedicated single-read 150-cycle Illumina NextSeq 550 flow cell. The authors processed their data as follows. Because the immunoSEQ output held only junctional sequences and lacked quality scores, the filtering could not match the filtering applied to full-length reads. Sequences were annotated with PyIR, a Python wrapper for IgBLAST v1.9, using IMGT germline references to assign V/J genes and CDR3. Reads with weak V/J assignments (E-value above 1e-6), missing CDR3, stop codons, out-of-frame junctions, or ambiguous translated residues were removed. V3J clonotypes were defined as sequences sharing an identical inferred V gene, J gene, and CDR3 amino acid sequence. Percentage overlap between repertoires was computed as shared unique clonotypes divided by the size of the smaller repertoire. Repertoire richness was assessed with RTK rarefaction, the Chao1 estimator, and Recon v2.1 estimates of unobserved clonotypes. For all TCRbeta clonotypes obtained by the gDNA method from a handful of donors, generation probabilities were computed with OLGA. This immuneACCESS table, as held by TCRdb, lists in-frame sequences with V and J called but not all clones. Of the missing ones, under half trace to an unresolved V gene in checked studies; the others have no known cause. V and J calls and clone size are as listed in that table; D and trimming were resolved from the DNA. Across this sample there are some 2 million clones, with roughly 95% seen only once. The ten most abundant clones make up about 1.1% of the sample.

General study outcomes and caveats: Approximately 5% of naive CD4, roughly 3.5% of naive CD8, roughly 2.4% of memory CD4, and about 0.4% of memory CD8 clonotypes were shared across several donors. Naive subsets generally had larger estimated clonotype richness than memory subsets. Pairwise subsampling led to the expectation that sequencing depth would affect the degree of clonotype sharing among donors. Because the study included a small number of donors, the genetic and exposure-history diversity represented was limited. Compared with non-shared clonotypes, the clonotypes found in all four sorted-subset donors had higher generation probabilities. Incomplete sequencing was indicated by rarefaction of sorted-subset datasets, despite the large sequencing depth. Sampling was restricted to blood, and TCR repertoires in tissue are likely to differ from TCR repertoires in blood.

In the germline V gene (reference sequence), CDR1 corresponds to MNHEY and CDR2 to SMNVEV. Including the terminal cysteine and phenylalanine, the CDR3 comprises 15 residues. Only the CDR3 region is kept as DNA, spanning 45 bases read in frame from base 1. Cut back by 3 bases and 4 bases, the V and J ends lie 14 bases apart. The source material was naive CD8+ T cells sorted from blood. In light of the paper, this sample's cell subset or site label describes: CD45RA+CCR7+. This receptor was identified in a man aged 18 to 29 in good health. The sequence joins TRBV27 to TRBJ2-3; TRBD2 is a possible D gene, resting on 6 matching bases. The DNA sequence reads TGTGCCAGCAGTTTGACTAGACCCTCGCCAGATACGCAGTATTTT. The encoded protein is CASSLTRPSPDTQYF.